The sequence of this T cell receptor beta chain was determined in a study of OX40 agonist ivuxolimab in advanced cancers. Profiling relied on immunoSEQ multiplex PCR, and the TCRdb table lists in-frame clones only, not all of them. The profile covers just over 95,000 clones, with around 89% appearing a single time and just over 0.15% taken by the ten largest. Germline lookup yields CDR1 MNHEY and CDR2 SVGAGI. The CDR3 is 15 amino acids. Trimming took off 4 bases at V and 7 bases at J, with 14 bases between the two ends. Sample: CD4+ or CD8+ T cells sorted from blood, taken in a trial of the OX40 agonist ivuxolimab. This TCR was recovered from an adult with an advanced solid tumor such as melanoma, head and neck, liver or kidney cancer. The chain recombines TRBV6-5 with TRBJ1-6; D is uncertain. The CDR3 sequence: CASSLYGDRNSPLHF. The CDR3 DNA follows: TGTGCCAGCAGTTTATATGGGGATCGGAATTCACCCCTCCACTTT.